The rows below give T cell receptor beta chains drawn from one sample of a study of cytotoxic CD8 clonotypes in ibrutinib-treated CLL. Method: immunoSEQ multiplex PCR; TCRdb's copy keeps in-frame clones and lacks some. The sample holds around 92,000 clones, over 60% seen once. The sequenced sample was PBMCs, obtained after 24 months of ibrutinib treatment. Every receptor here comes from a human donor with chronic lymphocytic leukemia. Each CDR3 is given with its conserved first and last residue. The D gene is left open where the match is weak. Not all rows give a size; the values are once, few, many and, for expanded clones, a class.

>NA|TRBV5-6|NA|TRBJ1-3
CASSLKGIGNTIYF
TGTGCCAGCAGCTTGAAGGGAATCGGAAACACCATATATTTT
>NA|TRBV5-1|NA|TRBJ2-1
CASSSTTYNEQFF
TGCGCCAGCAGCTCGACAACCTACAATGAGCAGTTCTTC
>once|TRBV2|TRBD1|TRBJ1-2
CASIGRGQGDGYTF
TGTGCCAGCATTGGCAGGGGGCAAGGGGATGGCTACACCTTC
>NA|TRBV5-4|TRBD2|TRBJ2-1
CASSLAASGTNEQFF
TGTGCCAGCAGCTTGGCCGCTAGCGGGACCAATGAGCAGTTCTTC
>NA|TRBV10-3|NA|TRBJ2-3
CAISERGDSQYF
TGTGCCATCAGTGAGAGGGGTGACTCGCAGTATTTT
>NA|TRBV10-1|NA|TRBJ2-5
CASSPTPAWETQYF
TGCGCCAGCAGCCCTACCCCAGCCTGGGAGACCCAGTACTTC
>NA|TRBV19|NA|TRBJ2-2
CASSLLYTGELFF
TGTGCCAGTAGCCTACTCTACACCGGGGAGCTGTTTTTT
>NA|TRBV9|NA|TRBJ1-2
CASSVIPGEYGYTF
TGTGCCAGCAGCGTTATTCCAGGGGAGTATGGCTACACCTTC
>NA|TRBV10-3|TRBD1|TRBJ1-2
CAISERGPGGRYGYTF
TGTGCCATCAGTGAGAGGGGGCCAGGGGGCAGGTATGGCTACACCTTC
>once|TRBV19|NA|TRBJ2-1
CASSISSGLPYNEQFF
TGTGCCAGTAGTATTTCCTCGGGACTGCCTTACAATGAGCAGTTCTTC
>NA|TRBV18|TRBD1|TRBJ1-5
CASSPPQGAGQPQHF
TGTGCCAGTAGCCCACCCCAGGGGGCGGGTCAGCCCCAGCATTTT
>NA|TRBV6-6|NA|TRBJ1-6
CASSYGDILNSPLHF
TGTGCCAGCAGTTACGGGGACATCCTTAATTCACCCCTCCACTTT
>NA|TRBV13|TRBD1|TRBJ2-7
CASSQGTGGRDEQYF
TGTGCCAGCAGCCAGGGGACAGGGGGACGCGACGAGCAGTACTTC
>NA|TRBV27|TRBD1|TRBJ1-2
CASSTPGGNYGYTF
TGTGCCAGCAGTACACCAGGGGGCAACTATGGCTACACCTTC
>NA|TRBV10-3|TRBD2|TRBJ2-1
CAISELAGVTEQFF
TGTGCCATCAGTGAATTAGCGGGAGTAACTGAGCAGTTCTTC
>once|TRBV10-1|TRBD1|TRBJ2-1
CASSENRGVFCDEQFF
TGCGCCAGCAGCGAAAACAGGGGGGTTTTTTGTGATGAGCAGTTCTTC
>NA|TRBV7-9|NA|TRBJ1-5
CASSPSSGFNQPQHF
TGTGCCAGCAGCCCTTCGTCCGGTTTCAATCAGCCCCAGCATTTT
>NA|TRBV6-1|TRBD1|TRBJ1-3
CASSVRGQGNTIYF
TGTGCCAGCAGTGTGCGCGGACAGGGGAACACCATATATTTT
>NA|TRBV11-1|NA|TRBJ1-2
CASSPDSRRYGYTF
TGTGCCAGCAGCCCAGACAGCCGCCGATATGGCTACACCTTC
>NA|TRBV9|TRBD1|TRBJ1-1
CASSVALNRGMNTEAFF
TGTGCCAGCAGCGTAGCCTTGAACAGGGGGATGAACACTGAAGCTTTCTTT
>NA|TRBV15|NA|TRBJ2-7
CATSRGPSGEQYF
TGTGCCACCAGCAGAGGTCCGAGCGGTGAGCAGTACTTC
>NA|TRBV27|TRBD1|TRBJ1-2
CASSESPGQGLSVYGYTF
TGTGCCAGCAGTGAATCACCGGGACAGGGACTTTCAGTCTATGGCTACACCTTC
>NA|TRBV5-6|TRBD2|TRBJ2-1
CASSSGGPYNEQFF
TGTGCCAGCAGTTCGGGAGGGCCCTACAATGAGCAGTTCTTC
>NA|TRBV19|TRBD2|TRBJ2-1
CASREGTRPYNEQFF
TGTGCCAGTAGAGAAGGGACTAGGCCCTACAATGAGCAGTTCTTC
>NA|TRBV20-1|NA|TRBJ1-2
CSARSNYGYTF
TGCAGTGCTCGGAGTAACTATGGCTACACCTTC
>NA|TRBV7-3|NA|TRBJ2-3
CASSLGVGRADTQYF
TGTGCCAGCAGCCTAGGCGTGGGGCGGGCAGATACGCAGTATTTT
>NA|TRBV10-2|NA|TRBJ2-1
CASSRVRDNEQFF
TGCGCCAGCAGTCGTGTAAGGGACAATGAGCAGTTCTTC
>NA|TRBV5-4|NA|TRBJ1-1
CASSPGRGLNTEAFF
TGTGCCAGCAGCCCAGGGCGGGGTTTGAACACTGAAGCTTTCTTT
>once|TRBV4-1|TRBD1|TRBJ1-2
CASSQDRAWGDGYTF
TGCGCCAGCAGCCAGGACAGGGCCTGGGGTGATGGCTACACCTTC
>NA|TRBV18|NA|TRBJ1-4
CASSTQGNEKLFF
TGTGCCAGCTCAACCCAGGGGAATGAAAAACTGTTTTTT
>NA|TRBV5-6|NA|TRBJ2-2
CASSWGRNTGELFF
TGTGCCAGCAGCTGGGGGAGGAACACCGGGGAGCTGTTTTTT
>NA|TRBV9|TRBD1|TRBJ1-1
CASSRQGNTEAFF
TGTGCCAGCAGCCGACAGGGGAACACTGAAGCTTTCTTT
>NA|TRBV4-1|NA|TRBJ1-1
CASSQDGGGRMNTEAFF
TGCGCCAGCAGCCAAGATGGCGGGGGTAGGATGAACACTGAAGCTTTCTTT
>NA|TRBV30|NA|TRBJ2-3
CAWSPWSTDTQYF
TGTGCCTGGAGTCCATGGAGCACAGATACGCAGTATTTT
>NA|TRBV4-1|TRBD1|TRBJ1-4
CASSNSRDRGEKLFF
TGCGCCAGCAGCAACTCCCGGGACAGGGGTGAAAAACTGTTTTTT
>once|TRBV6-1|NA|TRBJ2-3
CASSESRAHTDTQYF
TGTGCCAGCAGTGAGTCGAGGGCCCACACAGATACGCAGTATTTT
>NA|TRBV7-9|NA|TRBJ1-3
CASSLAYVFGHSGNTIYF
TGTGCCAGCAGCTTAGCGTATGTTTTCGGACACTCTGGAAACACCATATATTTT
>once|TRBV5-6|NA|TRBJ2-7
CASSSYGTAAYEQYF
TGTGCCAGCAGCTCATATGGGACCGCGGCCTACGAGCAGTACTTC
>NA|TRBV23-1|TRBD2|TRBJ2-7
CASSQSRSTGTSIDYEQYF
TGCGCCAGCAGTCAATCGAGGTCGACCGGGACTAGCATCGACTACGAGCAGTACTTC